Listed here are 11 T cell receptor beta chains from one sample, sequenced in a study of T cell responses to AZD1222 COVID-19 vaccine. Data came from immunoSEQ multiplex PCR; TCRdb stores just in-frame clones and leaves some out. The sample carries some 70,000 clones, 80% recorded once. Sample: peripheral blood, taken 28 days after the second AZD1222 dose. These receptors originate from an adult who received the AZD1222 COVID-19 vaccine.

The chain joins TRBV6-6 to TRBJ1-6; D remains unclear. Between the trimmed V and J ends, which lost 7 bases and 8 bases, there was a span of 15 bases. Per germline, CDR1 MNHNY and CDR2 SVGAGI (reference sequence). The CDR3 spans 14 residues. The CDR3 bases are TGTGCCAGCAAGAGGAGGGATCAAGATTCACCCCTCCACTTT. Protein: CASKRRDQDSPLHF.

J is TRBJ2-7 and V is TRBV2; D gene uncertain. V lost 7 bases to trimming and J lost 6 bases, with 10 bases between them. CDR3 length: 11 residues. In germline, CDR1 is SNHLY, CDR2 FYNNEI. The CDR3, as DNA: TGTGCCAGCACCCCTCGGGTCGAGCAGTACTTC. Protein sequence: CASTPRVEQYF.

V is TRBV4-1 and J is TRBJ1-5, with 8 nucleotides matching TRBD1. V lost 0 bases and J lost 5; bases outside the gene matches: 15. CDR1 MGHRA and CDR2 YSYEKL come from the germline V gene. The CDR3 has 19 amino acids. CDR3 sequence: CASSQDHPGGQGRHQPQHF. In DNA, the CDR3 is TGCGCCAGCAGCCAAGATCACCCCGGCGGACAGGGAAGACATCAGCCCCAGCATTTT.

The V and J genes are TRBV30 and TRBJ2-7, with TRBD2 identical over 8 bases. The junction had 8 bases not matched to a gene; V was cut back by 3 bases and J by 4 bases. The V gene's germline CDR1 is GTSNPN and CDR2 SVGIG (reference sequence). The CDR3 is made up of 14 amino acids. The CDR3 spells CAWSPGGGRYEQYF. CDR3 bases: TGTGCCTGGAGCCCGGGGGGGGGTCGTTACGAGCAGTACTTC.

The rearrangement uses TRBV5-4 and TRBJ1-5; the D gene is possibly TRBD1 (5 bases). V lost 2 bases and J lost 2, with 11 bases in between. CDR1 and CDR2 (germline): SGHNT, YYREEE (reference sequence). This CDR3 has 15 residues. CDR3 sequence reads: CASSFQGMGNQPQHF. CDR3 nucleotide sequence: TGTGCCAGCAGCTTCCAGGGTATGGGCAATCAGCCCCAGCATTTT.

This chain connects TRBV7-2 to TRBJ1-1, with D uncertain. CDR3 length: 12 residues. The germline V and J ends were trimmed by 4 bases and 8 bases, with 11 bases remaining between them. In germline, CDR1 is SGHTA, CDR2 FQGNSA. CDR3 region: CASSSPPGEAFF. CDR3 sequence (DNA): TGTGCCAGCAGCTCTCCCCCGGGAGAAGCTTTCTTT.

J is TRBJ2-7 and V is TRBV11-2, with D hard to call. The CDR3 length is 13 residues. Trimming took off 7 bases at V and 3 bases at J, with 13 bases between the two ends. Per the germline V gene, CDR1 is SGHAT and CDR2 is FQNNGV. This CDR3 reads CASKKALDYEQYF. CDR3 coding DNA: TGTGCCAGCAAGAAAGCCCTCGACTACGAGCAGTACTTC.

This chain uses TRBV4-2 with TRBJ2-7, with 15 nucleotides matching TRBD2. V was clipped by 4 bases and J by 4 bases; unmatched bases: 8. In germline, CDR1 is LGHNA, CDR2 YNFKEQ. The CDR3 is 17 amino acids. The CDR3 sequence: CASSRPGTSGGTYEQYF. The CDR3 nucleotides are TGTGCCAGCAGCCGCCCGGGGACTAGCGGGGGGACTTACGAGCAGTACTTC.

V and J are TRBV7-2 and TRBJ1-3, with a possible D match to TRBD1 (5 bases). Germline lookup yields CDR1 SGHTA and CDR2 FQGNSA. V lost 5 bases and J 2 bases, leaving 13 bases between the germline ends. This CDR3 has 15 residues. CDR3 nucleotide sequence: TGTGCCAGCAGCCAGAGCAGGGTGGCTGGAAACACCATATATTTT. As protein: CASSQSRVAGNTIYF. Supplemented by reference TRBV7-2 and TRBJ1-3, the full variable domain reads GAGVSQSPSNKVTEKGKDVELRCDPISGHTALYWYRQSLGQGLEFLIYFQGNSAPDKSGLPSDRFSAERTGGSVSTLTIQRTQQEDSAVYLCASSQSRVAGNTIYFGEGSWLTVV.

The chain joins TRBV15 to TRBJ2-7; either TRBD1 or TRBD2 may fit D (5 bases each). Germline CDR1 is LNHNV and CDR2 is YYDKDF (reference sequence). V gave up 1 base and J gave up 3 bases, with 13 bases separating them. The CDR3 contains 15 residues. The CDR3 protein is CATSRGGAGGYEQYF. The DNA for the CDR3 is TGTGCCACCAGCAGAGGAGGGGCAGGAGGCTACGAGCAGTACTTC.

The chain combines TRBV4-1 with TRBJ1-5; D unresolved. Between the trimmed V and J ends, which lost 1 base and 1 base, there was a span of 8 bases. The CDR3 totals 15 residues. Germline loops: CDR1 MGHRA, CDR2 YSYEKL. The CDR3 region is CASSQVALSNQPQHF. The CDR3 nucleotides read TGCGCCAGCAGCCAAGTTGCGTTAAGCAATCAGCCCCAGCATTTT.